This record looks at one T cell receptor beta chain sequence and its context. The repertoire was sequenced with immunoSEQ multiplex PCR; TCRdb's copy has only in-frame clones and lacks some. The sample carries some 2.3 million clones, roughly 93% recorded once. The data were obtained in a study of shared clonotypes between healthy human individuals. Germline V lookup: CDR1 SGHNT, CDR2 YYREEE (reference sequence). Trimming cost V 5 bases and J 7 bases, with 18 bases left between them. This CDR3 region has 15 residues. The chain couples TRBV5-4 to TRBJ2-2; D could derive from TRBD1 or TRBD2 (6 bases each). The sequence was obtained from a man aged 18 to 35 in good health. Some clones in this sample may be carry-over from other donors' samples. The sequenced material came from naive CD4+ T cells from PBMCs. Subset in this sample: CD45RA+ positively selected. The CDR3 DNA reads as TGTGCCAGCAGTTTAAGGGGGGAAGAGTACGGGGAGCTGTTTTTT. This sequence encodes CASSLRGEEYGELFF.